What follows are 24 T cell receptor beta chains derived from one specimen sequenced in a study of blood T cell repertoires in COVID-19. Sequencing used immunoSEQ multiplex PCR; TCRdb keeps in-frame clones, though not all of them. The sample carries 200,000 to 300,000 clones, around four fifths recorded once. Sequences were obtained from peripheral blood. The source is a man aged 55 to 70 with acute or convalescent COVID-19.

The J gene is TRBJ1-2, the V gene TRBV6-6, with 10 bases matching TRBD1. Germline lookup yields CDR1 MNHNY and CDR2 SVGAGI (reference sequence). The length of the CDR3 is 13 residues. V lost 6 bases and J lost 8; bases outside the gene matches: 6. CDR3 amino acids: CASRPTGGGGYTF. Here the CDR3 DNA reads TGTGCCAGCAGACCGACAGGGGGCGGAGGCTACACCTTC.

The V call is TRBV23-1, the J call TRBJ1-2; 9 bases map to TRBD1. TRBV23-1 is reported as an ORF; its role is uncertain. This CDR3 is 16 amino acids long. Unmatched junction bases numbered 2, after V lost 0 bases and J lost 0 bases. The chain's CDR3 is CASSQSGTGTNYGYTF. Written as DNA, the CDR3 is TGCGCCAGCAGTCAATCAGGGACAGGGACTAACTATGGCTACACCTTC.

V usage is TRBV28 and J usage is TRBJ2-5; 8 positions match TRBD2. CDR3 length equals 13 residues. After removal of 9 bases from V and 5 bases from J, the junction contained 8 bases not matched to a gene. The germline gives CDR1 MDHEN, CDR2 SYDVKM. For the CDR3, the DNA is TGTGCCAGTTCGGGGGGGGCGGAGGAGACCCAGTACTTC. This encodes CASSGGAEETQYF.

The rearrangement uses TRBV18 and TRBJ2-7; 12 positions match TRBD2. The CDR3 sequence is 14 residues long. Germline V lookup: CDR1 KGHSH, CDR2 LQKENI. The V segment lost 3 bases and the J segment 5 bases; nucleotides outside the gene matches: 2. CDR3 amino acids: CASSPRLAGDEQYF. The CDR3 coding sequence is TGTGCCAGCTCACCTAGACTAGCGGGAGACGAGCAGTACTTC.

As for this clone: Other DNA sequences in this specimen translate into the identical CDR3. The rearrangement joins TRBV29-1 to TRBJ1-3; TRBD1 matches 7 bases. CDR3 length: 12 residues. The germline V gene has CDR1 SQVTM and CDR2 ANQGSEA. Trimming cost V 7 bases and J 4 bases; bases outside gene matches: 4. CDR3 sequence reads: CSATGSGNTIYF. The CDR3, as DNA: TGCAGCGCGACAGGGTCAGGAAACACCATATATTTT.

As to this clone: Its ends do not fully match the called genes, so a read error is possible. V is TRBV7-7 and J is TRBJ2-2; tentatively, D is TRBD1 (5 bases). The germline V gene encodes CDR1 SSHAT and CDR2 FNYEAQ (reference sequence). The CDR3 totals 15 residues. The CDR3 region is CASSPRQSLTGELFF. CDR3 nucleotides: TGTGCTAGCAGCCCCCGACAGAGCCTAACCGGGGAGCTGTTTTTT.

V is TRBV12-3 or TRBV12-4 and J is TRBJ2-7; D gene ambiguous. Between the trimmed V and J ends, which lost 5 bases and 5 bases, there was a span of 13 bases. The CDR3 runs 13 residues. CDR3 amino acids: CASSGFSHHEQYF. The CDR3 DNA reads TGTGCCAGCAGTGGCTTCTCCCACCACGAGCAGTACTTC.

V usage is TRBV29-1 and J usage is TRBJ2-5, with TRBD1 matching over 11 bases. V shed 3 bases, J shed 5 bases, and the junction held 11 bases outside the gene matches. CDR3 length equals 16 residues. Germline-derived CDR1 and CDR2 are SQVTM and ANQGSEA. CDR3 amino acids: CSVDPWRTGGGETQYF. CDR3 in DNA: TGCAGCGTTGACCCCTGGCGGACAGGGGGCGGTGAGACCCAGTACTTC.

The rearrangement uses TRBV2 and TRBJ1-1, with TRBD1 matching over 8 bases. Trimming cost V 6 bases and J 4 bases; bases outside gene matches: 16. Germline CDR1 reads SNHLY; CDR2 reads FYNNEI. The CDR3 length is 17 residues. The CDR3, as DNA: TGTGCCAGCAGGAAGACAGGGGTTGTGTTTCAAGGCACTGAAGCTTTCTTT. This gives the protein CASRKTGVVFQGTEAFF.

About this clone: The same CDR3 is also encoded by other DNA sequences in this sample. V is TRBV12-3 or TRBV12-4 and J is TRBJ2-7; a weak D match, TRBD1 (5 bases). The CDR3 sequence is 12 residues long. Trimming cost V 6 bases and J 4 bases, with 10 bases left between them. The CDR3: CASSRVPYEQYF. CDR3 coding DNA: TGTGCCAGCAGCAGGGTTCCATACGAGCAGTACTTC.

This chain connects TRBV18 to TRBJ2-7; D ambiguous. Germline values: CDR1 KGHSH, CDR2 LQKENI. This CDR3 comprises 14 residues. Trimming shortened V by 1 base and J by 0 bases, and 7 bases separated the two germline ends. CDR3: CASSPLSLSYEQYF. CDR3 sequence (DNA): TGTGCCAGCTCACCACTCTCCCTCTCCTACGAGCAGTACTTC.

The CDR3 spells CASSYSAGNYGYTF. In DNA form, the CDR3 reads TGTGCCAGCAGTTACTCCGCAGGGAACTATGGCTACACCTTC. The chain combines TRBV6-5 with TRBJ1-2; D is possibly TRBD1 (5 bases). V lost 0 bases, J lost 2 bases, and 7 bases lay in between. CDR3 length: 14 amino acids. Germline V CDR1 and CDR2: MNHEY, SVGAGI.

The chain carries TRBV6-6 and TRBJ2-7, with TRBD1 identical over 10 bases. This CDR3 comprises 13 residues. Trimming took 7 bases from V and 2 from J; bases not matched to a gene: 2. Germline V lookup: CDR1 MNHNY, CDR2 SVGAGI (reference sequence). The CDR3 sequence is CASTGTGAYEQYF. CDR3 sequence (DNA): TGTGCCAGCACCGGGACAGGGGCCTACGAGCAGTACTTC.

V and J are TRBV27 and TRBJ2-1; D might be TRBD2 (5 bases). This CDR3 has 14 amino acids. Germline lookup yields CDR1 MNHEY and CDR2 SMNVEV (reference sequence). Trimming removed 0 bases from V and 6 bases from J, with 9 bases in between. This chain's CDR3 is CASSLSRVVNEQFF. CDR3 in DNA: TGTGCCAGCAGTTTATCGAGGGTGGTCAATGAGCAGTTCTTC.

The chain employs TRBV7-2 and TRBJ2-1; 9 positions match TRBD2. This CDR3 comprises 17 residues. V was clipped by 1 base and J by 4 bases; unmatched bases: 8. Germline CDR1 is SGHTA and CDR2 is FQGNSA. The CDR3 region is CASSLELAGRGYNEQFF. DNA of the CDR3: TGTGCCAGCAGCTTAGAGCTAGCGGGAAGAGGGTACAATGAGCAGTTCTTC.

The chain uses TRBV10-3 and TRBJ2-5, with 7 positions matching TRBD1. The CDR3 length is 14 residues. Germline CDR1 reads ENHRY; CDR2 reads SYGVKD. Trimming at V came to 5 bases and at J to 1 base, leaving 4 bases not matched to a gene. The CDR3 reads CAISRGGIQETQYF. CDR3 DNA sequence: TGTGCCATCAGTAGAGGGGGCATCCAAGAGACCCAGTACTTC.

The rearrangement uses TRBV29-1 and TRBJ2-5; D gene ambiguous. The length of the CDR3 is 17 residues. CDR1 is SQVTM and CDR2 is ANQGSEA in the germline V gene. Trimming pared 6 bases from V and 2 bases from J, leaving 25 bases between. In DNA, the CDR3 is TGCAGCGTACCCTCCAGTCTGTGGAGTATTCGACAAGAGACCCAGTACTTC. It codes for CSVPSSLWSIRQETQYF.

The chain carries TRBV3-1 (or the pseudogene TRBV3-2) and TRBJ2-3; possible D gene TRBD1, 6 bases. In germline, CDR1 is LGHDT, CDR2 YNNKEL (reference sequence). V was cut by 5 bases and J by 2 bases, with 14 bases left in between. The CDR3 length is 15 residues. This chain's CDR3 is CASSSADSYTDTQYF. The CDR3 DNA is TGTGCCAGCAGCTCAGCGGACAGCTACACAGATACGCAGTATTTT.

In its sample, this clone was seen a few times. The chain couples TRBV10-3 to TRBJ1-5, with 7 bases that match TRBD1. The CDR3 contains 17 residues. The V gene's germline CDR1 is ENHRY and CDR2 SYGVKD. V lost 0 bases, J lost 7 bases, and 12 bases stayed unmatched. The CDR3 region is CAISESARGDRGQPQHF. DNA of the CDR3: TGTGCCATCAGTGAGTCGGCAAGGGGGGACAGAGGACAGCCCCAGCATTTT.

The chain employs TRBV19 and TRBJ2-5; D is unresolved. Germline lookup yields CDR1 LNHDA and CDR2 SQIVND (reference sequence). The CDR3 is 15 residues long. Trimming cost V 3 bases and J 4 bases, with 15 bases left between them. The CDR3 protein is CASSIHAHWRETQYF. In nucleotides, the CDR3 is TGTGCCAGTAGTATTCACGCGCACTGGAGAGAGACCCAGTACTTC.

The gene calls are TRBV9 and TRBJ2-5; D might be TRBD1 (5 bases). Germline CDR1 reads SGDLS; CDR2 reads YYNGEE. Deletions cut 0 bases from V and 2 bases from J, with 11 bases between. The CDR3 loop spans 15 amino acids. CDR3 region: CASSVGGRPQETQYF. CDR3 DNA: TGTGCCAGCAGCGTAGGGGGCAGACCTCAAGAGACCCAGTACTTC. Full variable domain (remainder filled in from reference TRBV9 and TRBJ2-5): DSGVTQTPKHLITATGQRVTLRCSPRSGDLSVYWYQQSLDQGLQFLIQYYNGEERAKGNILERFSAQQFPDLHSELNLSSLELGDSALYFCASSVGGRPQETQYFGPGTRLLVL.

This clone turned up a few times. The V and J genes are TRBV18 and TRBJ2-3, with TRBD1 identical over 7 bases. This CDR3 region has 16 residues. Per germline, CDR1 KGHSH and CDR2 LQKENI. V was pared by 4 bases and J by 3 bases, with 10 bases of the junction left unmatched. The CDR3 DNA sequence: TGTGCCAGCTCACAATCAACAGGGGTCGTGACAGATACGCAGTATTTT. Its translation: CASSQSTGVVTDTQYF.

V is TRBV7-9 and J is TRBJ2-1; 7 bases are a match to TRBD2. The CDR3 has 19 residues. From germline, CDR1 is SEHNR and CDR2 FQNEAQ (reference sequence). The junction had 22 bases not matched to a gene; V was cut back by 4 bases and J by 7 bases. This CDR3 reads CASSSPFRAGRNLRNEQFF. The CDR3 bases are TGTGCCAGCAGCTCTCCATTCAGAGCGGGAAGAAATCTCAGAAATGAGCAGTTCTTC.

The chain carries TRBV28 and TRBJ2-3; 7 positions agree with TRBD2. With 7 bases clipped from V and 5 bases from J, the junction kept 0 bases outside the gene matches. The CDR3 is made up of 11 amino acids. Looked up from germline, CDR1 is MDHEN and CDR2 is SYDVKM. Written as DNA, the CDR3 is TGTGCCAGCACGGGGGGAGATACGCAGTATTTT. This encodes CASTGGDTQYF.